What follows are 22 T cell receptor beta chains derived from one specimen sequenced in a study of cytomegalovirus exposure and HLA in healthy donors. The study ran its PCR with 60 Vbeta and 13 Jbeta primers. TCRdb keeps only in-frame clones here, not all; method: immunoSEQ multiplex PCR. Among 200,000 to 300,000 clones listed, roughly 86% were seen once. Material for sequencing was PBMCs. The source is a woman between 40 and 50 years old in good health and CMV-seropositive.

The chain links TRBV28 to TRBJ2-5, with TRBD1 matching 7 bases. The CDR3 loop spans 15 amino acids. With 8 bases clipped from V and 1 base from J, the junction kept 10 bases outside the gene matches. Germline CDR1 MDHEN, CDR2 SYDVKM. Here the CDR3 reads CASHDNRGAQETQYF. The CDR3 nucleotides read TGTGCCAGCCACGATAACAGGGGCGCCCAAGAGACCCAGTACTTC.

This clone has just a few counts. This sample also contains other DNA sequences that code for the same CDR3. V and J are TRBV7-2 and TRBJ1-2, with D unclear. There are 12 residues in the CDR3. The germline V and J ends were trimmed by 6 bases and 2 bases, with 7 bases remaining between them. Germline V CDR1 and CDR2: SGHTA, FQGNSA. CDR3 bases: TGTGCCAGCAGTTGGAGCAACTATGGCTACACCTTC. Its protein is CASSWSNYGYTF. The entire variable domain, with the rest obtained from reference TRBV7-2 and TRBJ1-2, is as follows: GAGVSQSPSNKVTEKGKDVELRCDPISGHTALYWYRQSLGQGLEFLIYFQGNSAPDKSGLPSDRFSAERTGGSVSTLTIQRTQQEDSAVYLCASSWSNYGYTFGSGTRLTVV.

Only a few counts were recorded for this clone. The chain combines TRBV6-1 with TRBJ1-5; 10 nucleotides align to TRBD1. Germline V gene lookup returns CDR1 MNHNS and CDR2 SASEGT. Trimming took 4 bases from V and 2 from J; bases not matched to a gene: 2. This CDR3 comprises 15 residues. The CDR3 DNA sequence: TGTGCCAGCAGTGGGGGGACAGGGGGCAATCAGCCCCAGCATTTT. Its translation is CASSGGTGGNQPQHF.

The chain uses TRBV9 and TRBJ2-1, with 7 bases lining up with TRBD2. Germline assignment: CDR1 SGDLS and CDR2 YYNGEE. This CDR3 is 15 amino acids long. V gave up 5 bases and J gave up 7 bases; unmatched junction bases: 12. The CDR3 nucleotides are TGTGCCAGCAGTGGTAAGCAGCGGGATACGAATGAGCAGTTCTTC. Its translation: CASSGKQRDTNEQFF.

The rearrangement joins TRBV11-3 to TRBJ1-3; D gene ambiguous. The germline V gene has CDR1 SGHNT and CDR2 YENEEA. The CDR3 has 15 residues. Trimming took off 5 bases at V and 0 bases at J, with 11 bases between the two ends. CDR3 in amino acids: CASSLRISSGNTIYF. In nucleotides, the CDR3 is TGTGCCAGCAGCCTCAGGATCAGCTCTGGAAACACCATATATTTT.

Worth noting for this clone: The sample has other DNA sequences that encode this CDR3 too. The rearrangement uses TRBV6-5 and TRBJ1-2; 7 nucleotides line up with TRBD1. V lost 6 bases and J lost 4; bases outside the gene matches: 2. The germline CDR1 and CDR2 sequences are MNHEY and SVGAGI. There are 12 residues in the CDR3. The CDR3 nucleotides are TGTGCCAGCAGGGCAGGGGGCTATGGCTACACCTTC. It yields the protein CASRAGGYGYTF.

The CDR3 nucleotides are TGTGCCAGCAGATATCAGGGATCCCGCTACGAGCAGTACTTC. Its protein product is CASRYQGSRYEQYF. The genes are TRBV13 and TRBJ2-7; TRBD1 is a possible D gene (5 bases). The length of the CDR3 is 14 residues. Germline V lookup: CDR1 PRHDT, CDR2 FYEKMQ (reference sequence). Between the trimmed V and J ends, which lost 6 bases and 3 bases, there was a span of 15 bases.

V and J are TRBV30 and TRBJ1-4; D not resolved. Looked up from germline, CDR1 is GTSNPN and CDR2 is SVGIG (reference sequence). The CDR3 sequence is 14 residues long. The V end lost 0 bases, the J end lost 2 bases, and 7 bases lay between the germline ends. CDR3 residues: CAWSVRGTNEKLFF. The CDR3 region has the DNA TGTGCCTGGAGTGTAAGAGGGACTAATGAAAAACTGTTTTTT.

The rearrangement links TRBV5-1 to TRBJ1-2; 10 bases agree with TRBD1. Germline values: CDR1 SGHRS, CDR2 YFSETQ. The CDR3 extends over 15 amino acids. V was pared by 4 bases and J by 3 bases, with 6 bases of the junction left unmatched. The CDR3: CASSPRTGGDYGYTF. CDR3 in DNA: TGCGCCAGCAGCCCCAGGACAGGGGGGGACTATGGCTACACCTTC.

The chain employs TRBV30 and TRBJ1-3, with D possibly matching TRBD1 (6 bases). CDR3 size: 14 residues. Germline assignment: CDR1 GTSNPN and CDR2 SVGIG (reference sequence). V shed 5 bases and J shed 0 bases, with 11 bases lying between them. This CDR3 reads CAWAGQYSGNTIYF. The CDR3 coding sequence is TGTGCCTGGGCCGGACAGTACTCTGGAAACACCATATATTTT.

The chain carries TRBV7-3 and TRBJ2-2; TRBD1 agrees at 10 bases. This CDR3 region has 15 residues. CDR1 is SGHTA, CDR2 FQGTGA, per germline. V lost 6 bases, J lost 7 bases, and 8 bases stayed unmatched. CDR3 amino acids: CASSPDRGKYGELFF. As DNA, the CDR3 is TGTGCCAGCAGTCCGGACAGGGGGAAATACGGGGAGCTGTTTTTT.

This clone was observed once. This chain links TRBV4-2 with TRBJ1-2; D unresolved. The CDR3 length is 14 residues. Germline-derived CDR1 and CDR2 are LGHNA and YNFKEQ. Trimming pared 1 base from V and 5 bases from J, leaving 11 bases between. The CDR3 nucleotides read TGTGCCAGCAGCCAAGTCGACTTGAGGTATGGCTACACCTTC. It encodes CASSQVDLRYGYTF.

The chain has TRBV4-3 and TRBJ2-7, with D possibly being TRBD2 (6 bases). Trimming left V 0 bases short and J 3 bases short, with 15 bases between. Germline V gene sequence: CDR1 LGHNA, CDR2 YSLEER. The CDR3 extends over 16 amino acids. DNA for the CDR3: TGCGCCAGCAGCCAAGACCCGGGAGTCCTAGTCTACGAGCAGTACTTC. Translation: CASSQDPGVLVYEQYF.

This sequence joins TRBV5-6 and TRBJ1-1; D might be TRBD1 (5 bases). This CDR3 contains 15 residues. CDR1 and CDR2 (germline): SGHDT, YYEEEE. Trimming stripped 0 bases from V and 1 base from J, with 10 bases between. DNA for the CDR3: TGTGCCAGCAGCTTGGGGGGGGTTCGGAACACTGAAGCTTTCTTT. It yields the protein CASSLGGVRNTEAFF.

The chain combines TRBV11-2 with TRBJ2-7, with 8 positions matching TRBD2. The CDR3 spans 14 residues. Germline V lookup: CDR1 SGHAT, CDR2 FQNNGV. The J segment lost 3 bases and the V segment lost 4 bases, leaving 5 bases of the junction unmatched. The CDR3 is CASSSGLALYEQYF. The CDR3 nucleotides read TGTGCCAGCAGCTCCGGACTAGCCCTCTACGAGCAGTACTTC.

The chain carries TRBV5-6 and TRBJ2-7; 9 bases agree with TRBD1. The CDR3 is made up of 18 amino acids. Germline loops: CDR1 SGHDT, CDR2 YYEEEE. V lost 4 bases and J lost 0; bases outside the gene matches: 14. This CDR3 reads CASSPGTGSWDYSYEQYF. As DNA, the CDR3 is TGTGCCAGCAGCCCGGGGACAGGGTCCTGGGACTACTCCTACGAGCAGTACTTC. The full variable domain, its missing parts supplied by reference TRBV5-6 and TRBJ2-7, is DAGVTQSPTHLIKTRGQQVTLRCSPKSGHDTVSWYQQALGQGPQFIFQYYEEEERQRGNFPDRFSGHQFPNYSSELNVNALLLGDSALYLCASSPGTGSWDYSYEQYFGPGTRLTVT.

The count of this clone is one. CDR3: CASSVDRGPYNEQFF. CDR3 in DNA: TGTGCCAGCAGTGTGGACAGGGGTCCTTACAATGAGCAGTTCTTC. V is TRBV2 and J is TRBJ2-1, with 9 bases lining up with TRBD1. Germline CDR1 SNHLY, CDR2 FYNNEI. J lost 4 bases, V lost 4 bases, and 5 bases had no gene match. The CDR3 runs 15 residues.

The rearrangement links TRBV19 to TRBJ2-2, with a weak D call TRBD2 (7 bases). Germline loops: CDR1 LNHDA, CDR2 SQIVND (reference sequence). The V and J ends lost 2 bases and 6 bases respectively, with 16 bases between them. This CDR3 has 16 amino acids. This chain's CDR3 is CASSILMGGGSGELFF. The CDR3, as DNA: TGTGCCAGTAGTATACTAATGGGGGGGGGCTCCGGGGAGCTGTTTTTT.

The chain recombines TRBV9 with TRBJ1-2; D is undetermined. Germline V gives CDR1 SGDLS, CDR2 YYNGEE. This CDR3 has 14 residues. Between the trimmed V and J ends, which lost 2 bases and 5 bases, there was a span of 13 bases. CDR3 loop: CASSVFGGNYGYTF. CDR3 bases: TGTGCCAGCAGCGTTTTTGGAGGGAATTATGGCTACACCTTC.

The chain is built from TRBV21-1 and TRBJ1-5. TRBV21-1 is deemed a pseudogene. The CDR3 is made up of 15 amino acids. This CDR3 is CASSNLSRTRQPQHF. CDR3 sequence (DNA): TGTGCCAGCAGCAACCTTTCGAGAACGAGGCAGCCCCAGCATTTT.

This chain joins TRBV30 and TRBJ2-7, with 9 bases lining up with TRBD1. J gave up 2 bases and V 2 bases, and 4 bases lay outside the gene matches. The CDR3 loop spans 14 amino acids. Germline V lookup: CDR1 GTSNPN, CDR2 SVGIG (reference sequence). The CDR3 is CAWSTRQGAYEQYF. The DNA of the CDR3 is TGTGCCTGGAGTACCCGACAGGGGGCCTACGAGCAGTACTTC.

The chain recombines TRBV4-2 with TRBJ2-7, with 10 nucleotides matching TRBD2. Germline CDR1 reads LGHNA; CDR2 reads YNFKEQ. J was trimmed by 6 bases and V by 0 bases; bases with no gene match: 8. The CDR3 sequence is 16 residues long. This chain's CDR3 is CASSQELAGEISEQYF. The CDR3, as DNA: TGTGCCAGCAGCCAAGAGCTAGCGGGAGAAATAAGCGAGCAGTACTTC.